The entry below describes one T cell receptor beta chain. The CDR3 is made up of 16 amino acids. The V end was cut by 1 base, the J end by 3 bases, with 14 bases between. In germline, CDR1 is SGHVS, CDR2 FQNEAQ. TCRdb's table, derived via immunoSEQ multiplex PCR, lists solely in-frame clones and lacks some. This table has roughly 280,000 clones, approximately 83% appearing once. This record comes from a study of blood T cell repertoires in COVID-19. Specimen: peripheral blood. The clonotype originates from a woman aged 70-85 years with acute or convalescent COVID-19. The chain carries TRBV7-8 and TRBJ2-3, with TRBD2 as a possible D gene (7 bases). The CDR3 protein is CASSLVGGGQTDTQYF. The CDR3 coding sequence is TGTGCCAGCAGCTTAGTAGGCGGGGGACAAACAGATACGCAGTATTTT.